A selection of T cell receptor beta chains follows, all from one sample in a study of human T cells and chemical hapten exposure. TCRdb re-called the RACE reads with MiXCR, one entry per CDR3 protein. This sample yields about 270,000 distinct CDR3 sequences, of which approximately 8% are seen a single time; 1.2% belongs to the top ten. Here the sequenced sample was whole blood, taken in connection with sensitization to the hapten diphenylcyclopropenone (DPC). The receptors here all came from a man between 18 and 29 years old with alopecia areata. Some clones in this sample may be carry-over from other donors' samples. Each CDR3 is given with its conserved first and last residue. A D gene is named only where the DNA matches it firmly. Some rows mark clone size as missing; the rest say once, few, many or name a class of expanded clone.

TRBV2	TRBJ2-6	NA	NA	TGTGCCAGCAGGGGAGAAAAATACTTCTCTGGGGCCAACGTCCTGACTTTC	CASRGEKYFSGANVLTF
TRBV9	TRBJ2-5	TRBD2	few	TGTGCCAGCAGCGTAAAGCGGGGTGGAGAGACCCAGTACTTC	CASSVKRGGETQYF
TRBV20-1	TRBJ1-2	NA	few	TGCAGTGCTAGAGTAACGGGATACTATGGCTACACCTTC	CSARVTGYYGYTF
TRBV4-2	TRBJ1-4	NA	NA	TGTGCCAGCAGCCAAGATCAGGTTCGGTCCGTACCGGATGAAAAACTGTTTTTT	CASSQDQVRSVPDEKLFF
TRBV28	TRBJ1-3	NA	NA	TGTGCCAGCAGTTCGGGAGGGACCACCATATATTTT	CASSSGGTTIYF
TRBV25-1	TRBJ2-1	TRBD2	many	TGTGCCAGCAGTGATGCGGGACTAGCGGACAACGAGCAGTTCTTC	CASSDAGLADNEQFF
TRBV5-1	TRBJ2-2	NA	NA	TGCGCCAGCAGCTGGGCCCTCGCGGGCGGGGAGCTGTTTTTT	CASSWALAGGELFF
TRBV29-1	TRBJ2-2	NA	few	TGCAGCGTTGGACGATCTGGAAGCGGCACCGGGGAGCTGTTTTTT	CSVGRSGSGTGELFF
TRBV6-1	TRBJ1-3	NA	NA	TGTGCCAGCTCGGGCCTGAGCTCTGGAAACACCATATATTTT	CASSGLSSGNTIYF
TRBV24-1	TRBJ2-1	NA	NA	TGTGCCACCAGTGATTTGAACGGAGGTGATGAGCAGTTCTTC	CATSDLNGGDEQFF
TRBV5-1	TRBJ2-1	NA	few	TGCGCCAGCAGGTCGGACGGCTACGCTTACAATGAGCAGTTCTTC	CASRSDGYAYNEQFF
TRBV12-3/TRBV12-4	TRBJ2-5	NA	many	TGTGCCAGCAGTCCACCGTGGAGTGGAGAGACCCAGTACTTC	CASSPPWSGETQYF
TRBV11-2	TRBJ2-5	NA	NA	TGTGCCAGCAGCTTACGAGTCCTGAGTGGAGAGACCCAGTACTTC	CASSLRVLSGETQYF
TRBV7-6	TRBJ2-2	NA	NA	TGTGCCAGCAGCTTAGTAGGGGATGCGGGGGAGCTGTTTTTT	CASSLVGDAGELFF